The clone carrying this TCR beta chain was detected only a few times. The antigen is unknown. The sample belongs to a study of post-analysis software for immune sequencing data. Study-wide context: Relapsing-remitting, secondary progressive and progressive-relapsing multiple sclerosis were all included among the disease courses. The study's findings and limits: For normalized Chao1 diversity, multiple sclerosis patients scored significantly lower than controls did. Patients used five TRBV segments, including TRBV5-6, TRBV5-1 and TRBV20-1, more often than controls.

Germline-derived CDR1 and CDR2 are SQVTM and ANQGSEA. J was trimmed by 2 bases and V by 7 bases; bases with no gene match: 9. This CDR3 spans 14 amino acids. Built from TCR beta cDNA, the libraries had unique molecular identifiers in them. Each CDR3 protein is one row after TCRdb ran MiXCR on the PCR reads. The sample holds 750,000 to 950,000 distinct CDR3 sequences, 53% seen once. The sample consisted of blood. This chain joins TRBV29-1 and TRBJ2-5; 8 bases line up with TRBD2. This TCR came from a girl aged 5 to 17 with multiple sclerosis. The CDR3 reads CSAGLALVQETQYF. CDR3 DNA sequence: TGCAGCGCCGGACTAGCTCTCGTTCAAGAGACCCAGTACTTC.